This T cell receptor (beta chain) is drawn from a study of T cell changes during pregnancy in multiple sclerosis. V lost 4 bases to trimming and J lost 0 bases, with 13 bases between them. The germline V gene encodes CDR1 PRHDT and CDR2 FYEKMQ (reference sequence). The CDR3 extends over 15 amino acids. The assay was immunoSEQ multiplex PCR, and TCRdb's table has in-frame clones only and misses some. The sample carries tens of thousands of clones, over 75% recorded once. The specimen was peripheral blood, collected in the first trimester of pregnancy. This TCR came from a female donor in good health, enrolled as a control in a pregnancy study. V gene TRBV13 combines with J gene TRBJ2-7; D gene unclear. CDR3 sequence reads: CASSSEEYASYEQYF. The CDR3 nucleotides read TGTGCCAGCAGCTCAGAGGAGTACGCCTCCTACGAGCAGTACTTC.